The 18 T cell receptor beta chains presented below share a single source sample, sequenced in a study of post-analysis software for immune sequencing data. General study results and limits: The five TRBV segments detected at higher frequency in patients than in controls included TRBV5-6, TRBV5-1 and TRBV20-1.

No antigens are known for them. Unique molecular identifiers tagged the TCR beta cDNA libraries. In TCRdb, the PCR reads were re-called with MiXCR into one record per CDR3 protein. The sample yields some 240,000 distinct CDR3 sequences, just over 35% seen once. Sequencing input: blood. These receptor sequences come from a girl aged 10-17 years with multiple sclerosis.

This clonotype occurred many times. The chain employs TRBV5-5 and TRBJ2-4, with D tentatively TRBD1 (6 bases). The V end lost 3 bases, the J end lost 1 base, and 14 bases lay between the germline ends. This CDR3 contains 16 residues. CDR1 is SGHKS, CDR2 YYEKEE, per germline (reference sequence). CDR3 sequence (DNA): TGTGCCAGCAGCTCCACAGGGCCGGGGGCCAAAAACATTCAGTACTTC. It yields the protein CASSSTGPGAKNIQYF.

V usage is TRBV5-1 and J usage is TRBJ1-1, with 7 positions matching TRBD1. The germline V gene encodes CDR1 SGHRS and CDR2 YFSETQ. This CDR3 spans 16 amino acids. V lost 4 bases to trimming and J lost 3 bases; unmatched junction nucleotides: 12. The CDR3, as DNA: TGCGCCAGCAGCCTACCCCCAGACAGGGTGGACACTGAAGCTTTCTTT. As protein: CASSLPPDRVDTEAFF.

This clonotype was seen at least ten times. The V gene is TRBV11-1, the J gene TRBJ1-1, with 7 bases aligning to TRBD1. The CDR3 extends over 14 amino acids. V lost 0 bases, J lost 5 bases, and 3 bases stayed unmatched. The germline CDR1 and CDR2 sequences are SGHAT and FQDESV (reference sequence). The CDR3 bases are TGTGCCAGCAGCTTAGCCCAGGGGGGAACTGAAGCTTTCTTT. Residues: CASSLAQGGTEAFF.

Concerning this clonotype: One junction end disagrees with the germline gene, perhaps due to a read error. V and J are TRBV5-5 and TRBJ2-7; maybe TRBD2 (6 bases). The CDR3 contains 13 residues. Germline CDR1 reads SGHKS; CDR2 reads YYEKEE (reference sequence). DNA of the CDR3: TGCGCCAGCAGCCCGGGACTTCTAAGCGAGCAGCACTTC. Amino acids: CASSPGLLSEQHF.

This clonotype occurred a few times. The CDR3 reads CASSPRGGIQPQHF. In nucleotides, the CDR3 is TGTGCCAGCAGTCCACGGGGAGGGATTCAGCCCCAGCATTTT. The rearrangement uses TRBV28 and TRBJ1-5, with D unresolved. CDR1 is MDHEN and CDR2 is SYDVKM in the germline V gene. V was pared by 5 bases and J by 6 bases, with 14 bases between. The CDR3 length is 14 residues.

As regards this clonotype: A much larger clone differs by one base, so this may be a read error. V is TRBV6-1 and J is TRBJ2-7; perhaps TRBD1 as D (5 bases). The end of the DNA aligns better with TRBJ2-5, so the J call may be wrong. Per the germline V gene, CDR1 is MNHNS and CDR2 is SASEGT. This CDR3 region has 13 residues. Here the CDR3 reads CASRSTGCETQYF. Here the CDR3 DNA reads TGTGCCAGCAGGTCAACAGGTTGCGAGACCCAGTACTTC.

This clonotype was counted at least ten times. CDR3 region: CASSLAGRNQYF. Written as DNA, the CDR3 is TGTGCCAGCAGTTTGGCCGGGAGGAACCAGTACTTC. J is TRBJ2-5 and V is TRBV28; 7 nucleotides align to TRBD2. This CDR3 region has 12 residues. Germline V gene data show CDR1 as MDHEN and CDR2 as SYDVKM. V dropped 3 bases and J dropped 10; count of bases not matched to a gene: 5.

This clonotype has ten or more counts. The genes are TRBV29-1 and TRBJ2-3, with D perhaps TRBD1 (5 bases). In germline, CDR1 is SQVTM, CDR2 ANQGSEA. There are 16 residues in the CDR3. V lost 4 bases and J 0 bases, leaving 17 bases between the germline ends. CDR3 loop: CSVGATGTGSTDTQYF. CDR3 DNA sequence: TGCAGCGTTGGAGCAACAGGAACTGGGAGCACAGATACGCAGTATTTT.

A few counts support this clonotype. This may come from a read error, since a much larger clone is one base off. CDR3 DNA sequence: TGTGCCAGCAGCTTAGGTCCTAGCGGCTGCTACGAGCAGTACTTC. Translating it yields CASSLGPSGCYEQYF. The J gene is TRBJ2-7, the V gene TRBV7-8, with TRBD2 matching over 7 bases. Germline-derived CDR1 and CDR2 are SGHVS and FQNEAQ. This CDR3 is built from 15 residues. V was clipped by 1 base and J by 3 bases; unmatched bases: 6. Drawing the rest from reference TRBV7-8 and TRBJ2-7, the complete variable domain is GAGVSQSPRYKVAKRGQDVALRCDPISGHVSLFWYQQALGQGPEFLTYFQNEAQLDKSGLPSDRFFAERPEGSVSTLKIQRTQQEDSAVYLCASSLGPSGCYEQYFGPGTRLTVT.

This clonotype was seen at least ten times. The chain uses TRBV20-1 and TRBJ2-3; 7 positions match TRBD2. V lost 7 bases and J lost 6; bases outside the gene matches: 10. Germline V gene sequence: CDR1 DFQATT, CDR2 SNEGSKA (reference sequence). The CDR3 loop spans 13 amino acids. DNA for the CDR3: TGCAGTGTGGTGAGGGACTACGGGGATACGCAGTATTTT. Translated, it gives CSVVRDYGDTQYF.

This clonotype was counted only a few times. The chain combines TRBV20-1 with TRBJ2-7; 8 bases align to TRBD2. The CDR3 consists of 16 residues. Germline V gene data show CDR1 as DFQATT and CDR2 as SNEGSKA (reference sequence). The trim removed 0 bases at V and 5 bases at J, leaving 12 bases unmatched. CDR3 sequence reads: CSARDPHSGRGNEQYF. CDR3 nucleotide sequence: TGCAGTGCTAGAGACCCCCACAGCGGGAGAGGCAACGAGCAGTACTTC.

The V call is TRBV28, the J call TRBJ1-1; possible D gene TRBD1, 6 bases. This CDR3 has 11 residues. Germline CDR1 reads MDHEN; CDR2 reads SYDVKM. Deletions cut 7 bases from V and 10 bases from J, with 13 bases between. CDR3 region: CASIGDTGAFF. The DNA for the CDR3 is TGTGCCAGCATAGGGGACACAGGAGCTTTCTTT.

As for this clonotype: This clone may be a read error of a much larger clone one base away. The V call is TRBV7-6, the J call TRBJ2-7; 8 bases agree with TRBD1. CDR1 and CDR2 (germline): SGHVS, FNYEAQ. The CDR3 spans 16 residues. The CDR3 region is CANSLEDRDLSYEQYF. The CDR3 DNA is TGTGCCAACAGCTTAGAGGACAGGGACCTCTCCTACGAGCAGTACTTC. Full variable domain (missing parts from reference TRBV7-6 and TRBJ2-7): GAGVSQSPRYKVTKRGQDVALRCDPISGHVSLYWYRQALGQGPEFLTYFNYEAQQDKSGLPNDRFSAERPEGSISTLTIQRTEQRDSAMYRCANSLEDRDLSYEQYFGPGTRLTVT.

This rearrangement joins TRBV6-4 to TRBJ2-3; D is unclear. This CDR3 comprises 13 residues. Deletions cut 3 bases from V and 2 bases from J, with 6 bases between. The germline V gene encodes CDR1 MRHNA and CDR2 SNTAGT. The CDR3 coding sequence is TGTGCCAGCAGTGATGGGGACACAGATACGCAGTATTTT. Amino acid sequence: CASSDGDTDTQYF.

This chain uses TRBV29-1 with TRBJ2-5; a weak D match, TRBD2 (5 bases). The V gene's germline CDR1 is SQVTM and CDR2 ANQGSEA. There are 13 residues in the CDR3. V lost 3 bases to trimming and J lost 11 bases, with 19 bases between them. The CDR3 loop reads CSVEEVTVDEQYF. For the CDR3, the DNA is TGCAGCGTTGAGGAGGTAACGGTGGATGAGCAGTACTTC.

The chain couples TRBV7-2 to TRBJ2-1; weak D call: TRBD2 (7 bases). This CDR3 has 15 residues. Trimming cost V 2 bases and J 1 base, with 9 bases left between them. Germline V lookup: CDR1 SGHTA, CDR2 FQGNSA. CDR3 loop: CASSLRGGSYNEQFF. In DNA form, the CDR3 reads TGTGCCAGCAGCTTAAGGGGGGGATCCTACAATGAGCAGTTCTTC.

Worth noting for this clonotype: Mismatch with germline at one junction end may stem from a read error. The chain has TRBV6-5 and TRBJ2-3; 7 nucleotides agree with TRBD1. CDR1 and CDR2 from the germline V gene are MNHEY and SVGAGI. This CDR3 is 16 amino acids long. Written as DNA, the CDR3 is TGTGCCAGTAGTTCCCCCCGGGACAGCATCACAGATACGCAGTATTTT. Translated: CASSSPRDSITDTQYF.

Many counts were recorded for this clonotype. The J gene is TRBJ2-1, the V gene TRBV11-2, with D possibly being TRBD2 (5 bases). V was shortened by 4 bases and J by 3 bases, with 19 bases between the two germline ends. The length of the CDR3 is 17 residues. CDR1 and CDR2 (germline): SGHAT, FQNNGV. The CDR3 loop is CASSSPMGRGNYNEQFF. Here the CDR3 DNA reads TGTGCCAGCAGCTCGCCAATGGGTAGAGGGAACTACAATGAGCAGTTCTTC.